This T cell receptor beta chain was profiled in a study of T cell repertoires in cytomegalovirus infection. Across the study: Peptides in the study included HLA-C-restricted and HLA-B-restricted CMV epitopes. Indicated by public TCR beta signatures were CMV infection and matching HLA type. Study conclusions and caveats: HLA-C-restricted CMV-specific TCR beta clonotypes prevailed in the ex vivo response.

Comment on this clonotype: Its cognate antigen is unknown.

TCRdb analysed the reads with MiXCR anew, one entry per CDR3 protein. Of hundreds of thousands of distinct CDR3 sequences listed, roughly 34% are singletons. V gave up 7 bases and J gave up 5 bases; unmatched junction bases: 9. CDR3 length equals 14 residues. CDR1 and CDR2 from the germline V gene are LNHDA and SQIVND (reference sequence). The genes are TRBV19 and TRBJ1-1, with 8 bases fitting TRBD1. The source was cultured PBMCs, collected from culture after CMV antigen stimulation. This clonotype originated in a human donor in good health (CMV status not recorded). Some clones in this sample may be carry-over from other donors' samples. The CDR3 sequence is CASTGDRGLTEAFF. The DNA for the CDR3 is TGTGCCAGTACCGGAGACAGGGGATTAACTGAAGCTTTCTTT.